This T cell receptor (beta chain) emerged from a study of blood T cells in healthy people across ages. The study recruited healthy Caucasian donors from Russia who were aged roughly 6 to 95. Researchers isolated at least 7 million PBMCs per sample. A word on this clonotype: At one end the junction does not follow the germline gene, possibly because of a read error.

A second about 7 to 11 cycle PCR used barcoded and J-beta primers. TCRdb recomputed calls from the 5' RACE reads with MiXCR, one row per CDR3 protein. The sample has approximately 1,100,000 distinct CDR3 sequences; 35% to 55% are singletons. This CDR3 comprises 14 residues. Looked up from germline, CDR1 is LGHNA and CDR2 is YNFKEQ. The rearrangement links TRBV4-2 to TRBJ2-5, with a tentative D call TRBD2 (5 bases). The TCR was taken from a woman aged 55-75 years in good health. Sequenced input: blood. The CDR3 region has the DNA TGTACCAGCAGCCAAGAGGGCGGACAAGAGACCCAGTACTTC. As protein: CTSSQEGGQETQYF.